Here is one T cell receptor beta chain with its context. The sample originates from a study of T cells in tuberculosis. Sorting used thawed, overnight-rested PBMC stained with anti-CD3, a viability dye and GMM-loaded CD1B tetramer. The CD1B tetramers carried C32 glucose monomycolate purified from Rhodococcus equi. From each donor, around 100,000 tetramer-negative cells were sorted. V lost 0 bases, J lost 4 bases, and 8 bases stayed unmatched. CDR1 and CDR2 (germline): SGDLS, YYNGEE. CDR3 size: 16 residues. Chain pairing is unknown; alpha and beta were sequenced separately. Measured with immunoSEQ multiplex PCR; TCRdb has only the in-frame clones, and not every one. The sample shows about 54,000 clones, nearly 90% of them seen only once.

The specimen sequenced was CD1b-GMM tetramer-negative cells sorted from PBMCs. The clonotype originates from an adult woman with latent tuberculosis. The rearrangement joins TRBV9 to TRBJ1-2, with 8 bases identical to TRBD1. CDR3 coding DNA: TGTGCCAGCAGCGTAGCCGCAGGGGGCGACGTCTATGGCTACACCTTC. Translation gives CASSVAAGGDVYGYTF.